Described below is a single TCR beta chain sequence and its context. The antigen remains unidentified. One junction end disagrees with the germline gene, perhaps due to a read error. The data stem from a study of T cells after yellow fever vaccination. This CDR3 is 15 amino acids long. Germline assignment: CDR1 SGHRS and CDR2 YFSETQ. 5'RACE template switching added a universal primer site and UMIs to TCR cDNA. MiXCR, applied by TCRdb to the 5' RACE reads, yields one record per CDR3 protein. This sample has roughly 250,000 distinct CDR3 sequences, with under 15% found just once. Study-wide results and caveats: Abundant clonotypes from the bulk population could have been carried over as contaminants into FACS-sorted repertoires. A large majority of primary-vaccination clones showed up again after the booster (approximately 95% CD4, 75% to 90% CD8). The secondary response was weaker but peaked faster, day 5 versus 15.

This TCR was sampled from a young man who received the YFV17D yellow fever vaccine. The chain couples TRBV5-1 to TRBJ2-1, with TRBD2 as a possible D gene (6 bases). This sample comprised CD4+ T cells sorted from PBMCs, obtained 45 days after the yellow fever booster vaccination. CDR3 protein: CASIAERSSYNGQFF. In DNA, the CDR3 is TGCGCCAGCATAGCGGAAAGGAGCTCCTACAATGGGCAGTTCTTC.